The next 17 T cell receptor beta chains were all read from a single sample in a study of metastatic and nonmetastatic thyroid tumors. Until they underwent thyroid surgery, no patient had received any treatment. TCRdb re-analyzed the PCR reads through MiXCR. The profile shows some 21,000 clones, just over 20% of them singletons. Specimen: blood. Receptor source: a female donor with papillary thyroid cancer or a benign thyroid nodule (not recorded which). Some clones in this sample may be carry-over from other donors' samples.

This clone showed up just a few times. One end of the junction fails to match germline, which may point to a read error. This chain uses TRBV12-3 or TRBV12-4 with TRBJ2-1, with TRBD2 matching over 12 bases. This CDR3 contains 14 residues. CDR3 amino acids: CATAQVTSGGQQFF. The CDR3 DNA reads as TGTGCCACCGCACAGGTGACTAGCGGGGGACAACAGTTTTTC.

This clone is medium-sized within its sample. The V and J genes are TRBV6-4 and TRBJ2-7, with unresolved D. Germline CDR1 reads MRHNA; CDR2 reads SNTAGT. The CDR3 consists of 14 residues. Trimming shortened V by 1 base and J by 4 bases, and 11 bases separated the two germline ends. The CDR3 DNA is TGTGCCAGCAGTGACTTCGACATATTATACGAGCAGTACTTC. It codes for CASSDFDILYEQYF.

About this clone itself: Germline is not matched at one junction end, which may reflect a read error. The V gene is TRBV7-9, the J gene TRBJ1-2; D not resolved. Germline CDR1 reads SEHNR; CDR2 reads FQNEAQ (reference sequence). The CDR3 consists of 14 residues. The CDR3 reads CASSSSGFNYSYTF. CDR3 sequence (DNA): TGTGCCAGCAGCTCAAGCGGGTTTAACTATAGCTACACCTTC.

This clone was seen many times. This chain links TRBV7-2 with TRBJ1-5, with D possibly being TRBD1 (5 bases). V was shortened by 5 bases and J by 0 bases, with 20 bases between the two germline ends. CDR1 and CDR2 from the germline V gene are SGHTA and FQGNSA. There are 18 residues in the CDR3. CDR3 amino acids: CASSPPDPGDASNQPQHF. In DNA, the CDR3 is TGTGCCAGCAGCCCTCCGGACCCGGGGGATGCTAGCAATCAGCCCCAGCATTTT.

V and J are TRBV20-1 and TRBJ2-5, with a possible D match to TRBD2 (6 bases). The CDR3 has 15 amino acids. The germline V gene encodes CDR1 DFQATT and CDR2 SNEGSKA (reference sequence). The germline V and J ends were trimmed by 0 bases and 2 bases, with 13 bases remaining between them. CDR3 bases: TGCAGTGCTAGAGATCAGGAGGGCGGGCAAGAGACCCAGTACTTC. It is translated as CSARDQEGGQETQYF.

This clone was picked up many times. This chain links TRBV28 with TRBJ2-2; TRBD1 is a possible D gene (6 bases). The length of the CDR3 is 15 residues. Germline V CDR1 and CDR2: MDHEN, SYDVKM. V dropped 2 bases and J dropped 6 bases, with 13 bases sitting between them. The chain's CDR3 is CASSLARGRAGELFF. The CDR3 DNA reads as TGTGCCAGCAGTTTAGCCAGGGGAAGGGCCGGGGAGCTGTTTTTT.

By proportion, this clone is medium-sized. The rearrangement joins TRBV14 to TRBJ2-3; tentatively, D is TRBD1 or TRBD2 (5 bases each). Deletions cut 4 bases from V and 4 bases from J, with 15 bases between. Germline CDR1 is SGHDN and CDR2 is FVKESK. The CDR3 totals 15 residues. The CDR3 nucleotides are TGTGCCAGCAGCCGCGTCGGGACGGGACCAGATACGCAGTATTTT. It encodes CASSRVGTGPDTQYF.

This clone is labeled as medium-sized. CDR3 nucleotide sequence: TGTGCCAGCAGTGAGGGGGAGGTTGGTGAAGCTTTCTTT. It codes for CASSEGEVGEAFF. This rearrangement joins TRBV25-1 to TRBJ1-1; D might be TRBD1 (5 bases). The ends were cut back, 3 bases at V and 7 bases at J, with 12 bases in the middle. The CDR3 totals 13 residues. Germline CDR1 and CDR2: MGHDK and SYGVNS.

This clone showed up many times. This chain joins TRBV20-1 and TRBJ2-3; 11 nucleotides agree with TRBD1. Germline V gene lookup returns CDR1 DFQATT and CDR2 SNEGSKA (reference sequence). V lost 6 bases, J lost 2 bases, and 7 bases stayed unmatched. The CDR3 has 15 residues. The CDR3 sequence is CSAIRTGGHTDTQYF. The CDR3 DNA reads TGCAGTGCAATTAGGACAGGGGGCCACACAGATACGCAGTATTTT.

V is TRBV5-6 and J is TRBJ1-4; 9 bases match TRBD1. This CDR3 region has 15 residues. V was pared by 0 bases and J by 5 bases, with 2 bases of the junction left unmatched. Germline V gene lookup returns CDR1 SGHDT and CDR2 YYEEEE. This CDR3 reads CASSLVDRGNEKLFF. The CDR3 nucleotides read TGTGCCAGCAGCTTGGTCGACAGGGGGAATGAAAAACTGTTTTTT.

This clone was seen many times. The J gene is TRBJ1-1, the V gene TRBV27, with TRBD1 identical over 10 bases. The CDR3 spans 16 residues. Trimming removed 4 bases from V and 0 bases from J; junction bases left unmatched: 5. CDR1 MNHEY and CDR2 SMNVEV come from the germline V gene (reference sequence). The CDR3: CASSSGTGEMNTEAFF. DNA of the CDR3: TGTGCCAGCAGTTCCGGGACAGGGGAGATGAACACTGAAGCTTTCTTT.

The chain has TRBV28 and TRBJ2-1; the D gene is possibly TRBD1 (7 bases). V gave up 5 bases and J gave up 7 bases, with 18 bases separating them. The CDR3 consists of 15 residues. CDR1 and CDR2 (germline): MDHEN, SYDVKM. The CDR3 region is CASSPPPTGRNEQFF. The CDR3 DNA is TGTGCCAGCAGTCCCCCCCCGACAGGGAGGAATGAGCAGTTCTTC.

This clone was seen repeatedly, ten times or more. This chain uses TRBV7-9 with TRBJ1-1; D unclear. The CDR3 spans 15 residues. Trimming cost V 4 bases and J 0 bases, with 12 bases left between them. The V gene's germline CDR1 is SEHNR and CDR2 FQNEAQ (reference sequence). CDR3 sequence reads: CASSSTARLNTEAFF. The CDR3, as DNA: TGTGCCAGCAGCTCAACAGCACGGCTGAACACTGAAGCTTTCTTT.

Many counts were recorded for this clone. This chain uses TRBV7-9 with TRBJ2-7; 7 nucleotides align to TRBD1. The CDR3 runs to 15 residues. Trimming removed 5 bases from V and 1 base from J; junction bases left unmatched: 8. Germline assignment: CDR1 SEHNR and CDR2 FQNEAQ (reference sequence). The CDR3 reads CASSPRPQGSYEQYF. The CDR3 region has the DNA TGTGCCAGCAGCCCCCGCCCACAGGGGTCCTACGAGCAGTACTTC.

This clone was detected many times. The genes are TRBV29-1 and TRBJ1-1; D not certain. Trimming left V 7 bases short and J 3 bases short, with 12 bases between. CDR1 and CDR2 (germline): SQVTM, ANQGSEA. The CDR3 runs 12 residues. CDR3 amino acids: CSDQGRDTEAFF. DNA of the CDR3: TGCAGCGATCAAGGGCGGGACACTGAAGCTTTCTTT.

This clone was detected many times. V and J are TRBV5-1 and TRBJ2-7, with D uncertain. Germline V CDR1 and CDR2: SGHRS, YFSETQ. V gave up 4 bases and J gave up 2 bases, with 10 bases separating them. This CDR3 comprises 13 residues. CDR3 nucleotide sequence: TGCGCCAGCAGCCGTGACCCAGCCTACGAGCAGTACTTC. This encodes CASSRDPAYEQYF.

This clone occurred many times. The rearrangement links TRBV5-1 to TRBJ2-5; TRBD2 matches 7 bases. V lost 2 bases and J lost 2; bases outside the gene matches: 9. Per germline, CDR1 SGHRS and CDR2 YFSETQ. The CDR3 loop spans 16 amino acids. CDR3 DNA: TGCGCCAGCAGCTTCTCCCCTCTTAGCGGGCAAGAGACCCAGTACTTC. Translation: CASSFSPLSGQETQYF.